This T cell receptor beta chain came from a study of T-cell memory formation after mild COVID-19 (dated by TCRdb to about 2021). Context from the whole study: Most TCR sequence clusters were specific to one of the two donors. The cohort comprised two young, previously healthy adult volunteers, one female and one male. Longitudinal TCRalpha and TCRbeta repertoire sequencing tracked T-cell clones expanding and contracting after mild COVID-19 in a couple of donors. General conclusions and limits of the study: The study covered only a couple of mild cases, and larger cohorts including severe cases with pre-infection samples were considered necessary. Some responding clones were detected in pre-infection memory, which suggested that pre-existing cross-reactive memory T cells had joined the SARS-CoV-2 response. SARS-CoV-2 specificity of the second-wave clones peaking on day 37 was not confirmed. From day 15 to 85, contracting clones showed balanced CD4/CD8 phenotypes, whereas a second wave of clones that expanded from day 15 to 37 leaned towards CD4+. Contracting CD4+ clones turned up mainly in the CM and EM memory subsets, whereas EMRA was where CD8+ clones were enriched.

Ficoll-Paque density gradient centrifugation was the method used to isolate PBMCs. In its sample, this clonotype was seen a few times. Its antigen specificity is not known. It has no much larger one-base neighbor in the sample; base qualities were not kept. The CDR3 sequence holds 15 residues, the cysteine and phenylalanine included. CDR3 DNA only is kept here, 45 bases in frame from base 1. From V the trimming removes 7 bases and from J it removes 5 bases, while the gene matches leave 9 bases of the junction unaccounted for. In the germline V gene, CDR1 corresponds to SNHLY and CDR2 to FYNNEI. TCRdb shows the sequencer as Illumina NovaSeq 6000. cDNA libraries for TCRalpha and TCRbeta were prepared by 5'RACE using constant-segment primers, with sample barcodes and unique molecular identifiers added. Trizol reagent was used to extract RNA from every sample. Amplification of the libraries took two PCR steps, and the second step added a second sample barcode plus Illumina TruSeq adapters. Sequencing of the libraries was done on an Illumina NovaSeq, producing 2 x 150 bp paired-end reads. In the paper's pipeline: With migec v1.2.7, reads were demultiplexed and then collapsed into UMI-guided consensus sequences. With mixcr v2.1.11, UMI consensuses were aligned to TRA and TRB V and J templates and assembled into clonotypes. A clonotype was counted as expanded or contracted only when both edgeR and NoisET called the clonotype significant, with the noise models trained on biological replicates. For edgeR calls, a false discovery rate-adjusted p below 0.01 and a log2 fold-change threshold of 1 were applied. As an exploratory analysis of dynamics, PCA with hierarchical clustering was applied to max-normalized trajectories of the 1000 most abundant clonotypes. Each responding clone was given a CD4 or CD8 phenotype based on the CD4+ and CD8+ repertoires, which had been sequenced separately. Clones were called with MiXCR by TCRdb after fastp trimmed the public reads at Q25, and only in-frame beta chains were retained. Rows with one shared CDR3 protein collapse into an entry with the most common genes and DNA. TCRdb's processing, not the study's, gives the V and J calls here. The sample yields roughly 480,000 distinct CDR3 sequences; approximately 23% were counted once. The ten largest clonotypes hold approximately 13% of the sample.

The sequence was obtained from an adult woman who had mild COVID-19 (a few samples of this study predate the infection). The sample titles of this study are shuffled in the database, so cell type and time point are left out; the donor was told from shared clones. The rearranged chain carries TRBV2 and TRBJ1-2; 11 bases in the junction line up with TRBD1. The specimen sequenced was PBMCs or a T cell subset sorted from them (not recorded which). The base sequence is TGTGCCAGCATTGGACAGGGGGCATCGGCTTATGGCTACACCTTC. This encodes CASIGQGASAYGYTF.